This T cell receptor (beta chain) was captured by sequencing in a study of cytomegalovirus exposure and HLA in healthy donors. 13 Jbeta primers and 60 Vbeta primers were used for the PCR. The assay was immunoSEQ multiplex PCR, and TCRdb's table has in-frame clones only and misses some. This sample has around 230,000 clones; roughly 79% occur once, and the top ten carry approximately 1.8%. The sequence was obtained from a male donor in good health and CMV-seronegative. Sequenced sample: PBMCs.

This CDR3 reads CASSPRQGIYEQYF. The DNA for the CDR3 is TGTGCCAGCTCACCCCGACAGGGCATATACGAGCAGTACTTC. The V call is TRBV18, the J call TRBJ2-7, with 7 bases fitting TRBD1. The V gene end was trimmed by 3 bases and the J gene end by 4 bases; junction bases not matched to a gene: 6. Germline assignment: CDR1 KGHSH and CDR2 LQKENI. The CDR3 extends over 14 amino acids.